A single sample is the source of the 21 T cell receptor beta chains below, sequenced in a study of CD8 T cells in Susac syndrome. RNA amounts of about 0.5 to 1 ug underwent reverse transcription with random hexamers. MiXCR, applied by TCRdb to the immunoSEQ multiplex PCR reads, yields one record per CDR3 protein. The repertoire includes 190,000 or so distinct CDR3 sequences, about 95% of them detected once, and about 0.09% sits in the top ten. Sequencing input: CD4+ T cells from PBMCs. These receptor sequences come from a human donor with multiple sclerosis.

This chain links TRBV9 with TRBJ1-1, with a tentative D call TRBD1 (6 bases). Germline CDR1 and CDR2: SGDLS and YYNGEE. V was shortened by 3 bases and J by 6 bases, with 24 bases between the two germline ends. The CDR3 covers 17 residues. CDR3 sequence reads: CASSAHPGGRVVAEAFF. The CDR3 DNA reads TGTGCCAGCAGCGCCCACCCCGGGGGCAGGGTGGTCGCTGAAGCTTTCTTT.

J is TRBJ2-7 and V is TRBV5-1; TRBD1 matches at 8 bases. The trim removed 4 bases at V and 5 bases at J, leaving 5 bases unmatched. The germline gives CDR1 SGHRS, CDR2 YFSETQ. This CDR3 has 13 residues. The CDR3 spells CASSLDRADEQYF. The CDR3, as DNA: TGCGCCAGCAGCCTGGACAGGGCGGACGAGCAGTACTTC.

The V call is TRBV7-2, the J call TRBJ2-7; 8 bases line up with TRBD1. V dropped 3 bases and J dropped 2; count of bases not matched to a gene: 6. The CDR3 runs 15 residues. The germline CDR1 and CDR2 sequences are SGHTA and FQGNSA. DNA for the CDR3: TGTGCCAGCAGCTTTGAGGCAGGGGGCCCCTACGAGCAGTACTTC. Encoded protein: CASSFEAGGPYEQYF.

The chain uses TRBV18 and TRBJ1-2; 11 bases agree with TRBD1. The CDR3 contains 15 residues. After removal of 6 bases from V and 6 bases from J, the junction contained 9 bases not matched to a gene. Germline lookup yields CDR1 KGHSH and CDR2 LQKENI. CDR3 DNA sequence: TGTGCCAGCTCCCAGGCCCGGACAGGGGGCGATGGCTACACCTTC. Translation gives CASSQARTGGDGYTF. The whole variable domain, filled in from reference TRBV18 and TRBJ1-2, reads NAGVMQNPRHLVRRRGQEARLRCSPMKGHSHVYWYRQLPEEGLKFMVYLQKENIIDESGMPKERFSAEFPKEGPSILRIQQVVRGDSAAYFCASSQARTGGDGYTFGSGTRLTVV.

The CDR3: CASSLDGLIYTDTQYF. CDR3 in DNA: TGTGCCAGCAGCTTAGACGGACTAATATACACAGATACGCAGTATTTT. The chain links TRBV7-9 to TRBJ2-3; weak D call: TRBD2 (6 bases). The V and J ends lost 1 base and 2 bases respectively, with 13 bases between them. CDR3 length equals 16 residues. Per germline, CDR1 SEHNR and CDR2 FQNEAQ (reference sequence).

This chain connects TRBV24-1 to TRBJ2-1; TRBD2 agrees at 8 bases. CDR3 size: 17 residues. Germline CDR1 reads KGHDR; CDR2 reads SFDVKD. The V segment lost 3 bases and the J segment 5 bases; nucleotides outside the gene matches: 11. The CDR3: CATSDPSRGGGHNEQFF. CDR3 nucleotides: TGTGCCACCAGTGATCCCTCTCGGGGCGGGGGGCACAATGAGCAGTTCTTC.

The chain links TRBV15 to TRBJ2-1; 8 bases fit TRBD2. The CDR3 consists of 18 residues. Per germline, CDR1 LNHNV and CDR2 YYDKDF (reference sequence). The junction had 11 bases not matched to a gene; V was cut back by 1 base and J by 3 bases. CDR3: CATSRASGGPGYYNEQFF. DNA for the CDR3: TGTGCCACCAGCAGAGCATCGGGAGGGCCGGGTTACTACAATGAGCAGTTCTTC.

The chain employs TRBV3-1 and TRBJ2-7; a weak D match, TRBD1 (6 bases). The ends were cut back, 2 bases at V and 4 bases at J, with 24 bases in the middle. The germline V gene has CDR1 LGHDT and CDR2 YNNKEL (reference sequence). The CDR3 is 18 amino acids. CDR3 bases: TGTGCCAGCAGCCAATCCCCTATACAGGGACCACTTCATTACGAGCAGTACTTC. This sequence encodes CASSQSPIQGPLHYEQYF.

This chain links TRBV3-1 with TRBJ2-5; D uncertain. Germline V gene lookup returns CDR1 LGHDT and CDR2 YNNKEL (reference sequence). The CDR3 has 13 residues. Trimming cost V 1 base and J 5 bases, with 8 bases left between them. The CDR3 loop reads CASSQAAMETQYF. As DNA, the CDR3 is TGTGCCAGCAGCCAAGCCGCGATGGAGACCCAGTACTTC.

The J gene is TRBJ2-1, the V gene TRBV10-3; TRBD1 agrees at 9 bases. Per germline, CDR1 ENHRY and CDR2 SYGVKD. After removal of 10 bases from V and 7 bases from J, the junction contained 8 bases not matched to a gene. CDR3 size: 13 residues. CDR3 DNA sequence: TGTGCCAGCCGGGACAGGGAACCGAATGAGCAGTTCTTC. Translating it yields CASRDREPNEQFF.

On this clonotype itself: An end of the junction differs from the germline gene, which may be a read error. The chain joins TRBV20-1 to TRBJ2-5; no clear D gene. This CDR3 has 10 residues. Looked up from germline, CDR1 is DFQATT and CDR2 is SNEGSKA (reference sequence). CDR3 bases: TGCAGTGCTAGAGGTTCCGACCAAAACTTC. Its translation is CSARGSDQNF.

The J gene is TRBJ1-2, the V gene TRBV18; the D gene is possibly TRBD1 (6 bases). Germline CDR1 reads KGHSH; CDR2 reads LQKENI. CDR3 length: 14 amino acids. The germline V and J ends were trimmed by 3 bases and 6 bases, with 14 bases remaining between them. CDR3 in DNA: TGTGCCAGCTCACCTGTCGGGGGGCCTGATGGCTACACCTTC. This translates into CASSPVGGPDGYTF.

The rearrangement links TRBV20-1 to TRBJ2-7; maybe TRBD1 (5 bases). The CDR3 extends over 15 amino acids. Germline lookup yields CDR1 DFQATT and CDR2 SNEGSKA (reference sequence). V shed 6 bases and J shed 0 bases, with 18 bases lying between them. CDR3 protein: CSATTEWASSYEQYF. The CDR3 nucleotides read TGCAGTGCAACGACAGAATGGGCGAGCTCCTACGAGCAGTACTTC.

The V gene is TRBV6-1, the J gene TRBJ1-6; no clear D gene. This CDR3 has 16 amino acids. Trimming cost V 0 bases and J 3 bases, with 9 bases left between them. Looked up from germline, CDR1 is MNHNS and CDR2 is SASEGT. The chain's CDR3 is CASSEAHLVYNSPLHF. The CDR3 bases are TGTGCCAGCAGTGAAGCGCATTTAGTCTATAATTCACCCCTCCACTTT.

This chain connects TRBV7-2 to TRBJ2-3; possible D gene TRBD2, 6 bases. Germline V lookup: CDR1 SGHTA, CDR2 FQGNSA. CDR3 length: 13 residues. Deletions cut 5 bases from V and 2 bases from J, with 8 bases between. CDR3 loop: CASSQDYTDTQYF. The CDR3, as DNA: TGTGCCAGCAGCCAGGACTACACAGATACGCAGTATTTT.

The V call is TRBV15, the J call TRBJ2-7, with D perhaps TRBD2 (5 bases). The germline CDR1 and CDR2 sequences are LNHNV and YYDKDF (reference sequence). V lost 1 base, J lost 2 bases, and 9 bases lay in between. The CDR3 runs to 14 residues. The CDR3 DNA follows: TGTGCCACCAGCAGAGTAGGACTCCCCTACGAGCAGTACTTC. This translates into CATSRVGLPYEQYF.

The chain is built from TRBV9 and TRBJ1-2, with 8 bases that match TRBD1. This CDR3 is built from 13 residues. Germline loops: CDR1 SGDLS, CDR2 YYNGEE. V lost 5 bases to trimming and J lost 7 bases; unmatched junction nucleotides: 7. The CDR3, as DNA: TGTGCCAGCAGTTACGGACAGGGCAGTGGCTACACCTTC. As protein: CASSYGQGSGYTF.

The genes are TRBV2 and TRBJ2-3, with 10 nucleotides matching TRBD2. From germline, CDR1 is SNHLY and CDR2 FYNNEI. CDR3 length equals 16 residues. V lost 3 bases, J lost 6 bases, and 9 bases stayed unmatched. The CDR3 nucleotides read TGTGCCAGCAGTGATGGTAAACTAGCGGGGTTGGATACGCAGTATTTT. Protein sequence: CASSDGKLAGLDTQYF.

The rearrangement joins TRBV6-6 to TRBJ2-6; D is unresolved. Germline loops: CDR1 MNHNY, CDR2 SVGAGI (reference sequence). V was clipped by 0 bases and J by 4 bases, with 4 bases between them. The CDR3 covers 14 residues. CDR3 protein: CASSYSSGANVLTF. Written as DNA, the CDR3 is TGTGCCAGCAGTTACTCCTCGGGGGCCAACGTCCTGACTTTC.

This chain joins TRBV28 and TRBJ1-2; D is unclear. Per germline, CDR1 MDHEN and CDR2 SYDVKM. CDR3 length: 15 amino acids. The ends were cut back, 1 base at V and 2 bases at J, with 11 bases in the middle. For the CDR3, the DNA is TGTGCCAGCAGTTTATTCGCCGGTCAGAACTATGGCTACACCTTC. Its translation: CASSLFAGQNYGYTF.

In its sample, this clonotype was seen a few times. The chain couples TRBV18 to TRBJ1-5; D uncertain. Trimming cost V 6 bases and J 7 bases, with 10 bases left between them. Germline V gene sequence: CDR1 KGHSH, CDR2 LQKENI. The CDR3 contains 12 residues. The CDR3 nucleotides read TGTGCCAGCTCTCCGCCCGGGCAGCCCCAGCATTTT. Residues: CASSPPGQPQHF.